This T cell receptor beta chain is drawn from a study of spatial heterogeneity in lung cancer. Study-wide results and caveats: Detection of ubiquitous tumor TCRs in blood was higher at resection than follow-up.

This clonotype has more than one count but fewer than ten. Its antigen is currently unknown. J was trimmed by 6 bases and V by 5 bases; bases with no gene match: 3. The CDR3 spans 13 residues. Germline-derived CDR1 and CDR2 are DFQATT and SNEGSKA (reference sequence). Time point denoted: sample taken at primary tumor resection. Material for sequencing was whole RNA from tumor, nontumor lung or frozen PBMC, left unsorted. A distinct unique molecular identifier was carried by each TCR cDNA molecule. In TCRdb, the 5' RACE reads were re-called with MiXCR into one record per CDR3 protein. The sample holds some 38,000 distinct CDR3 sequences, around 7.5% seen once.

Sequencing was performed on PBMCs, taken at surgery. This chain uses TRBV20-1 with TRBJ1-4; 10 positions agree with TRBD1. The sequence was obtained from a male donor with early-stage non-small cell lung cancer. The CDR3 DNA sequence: TGCAGTGCTCCTGGACAGGGGGATGAAAAACTGTTTTTT. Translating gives CSAPGQGDEKLFF.